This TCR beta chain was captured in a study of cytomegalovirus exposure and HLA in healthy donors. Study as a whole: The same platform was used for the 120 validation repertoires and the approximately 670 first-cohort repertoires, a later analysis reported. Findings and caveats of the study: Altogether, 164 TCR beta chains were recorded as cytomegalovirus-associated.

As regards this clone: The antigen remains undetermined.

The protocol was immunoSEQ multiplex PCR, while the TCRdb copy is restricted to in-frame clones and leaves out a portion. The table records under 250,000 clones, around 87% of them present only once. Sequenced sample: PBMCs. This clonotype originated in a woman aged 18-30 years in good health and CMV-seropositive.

This CDR3 is CASSLSTSYEQYF. CDR3 coding DNA: TGTGCCAGCAGTTTATCGACTAGTTACGAGCAGTACTTC. The chain carries TRBV27 and TRBJ2-7; possibly TRBD2 for D (6 bases). The V gene lost 0 bases and the J gene lost 4 bases, with 7 bases spanning the gap. In germline, CDR1 is MNHEY, CDR2 SMNVEV (reference sequence). The CDR3 is made up of 13 amino acids.